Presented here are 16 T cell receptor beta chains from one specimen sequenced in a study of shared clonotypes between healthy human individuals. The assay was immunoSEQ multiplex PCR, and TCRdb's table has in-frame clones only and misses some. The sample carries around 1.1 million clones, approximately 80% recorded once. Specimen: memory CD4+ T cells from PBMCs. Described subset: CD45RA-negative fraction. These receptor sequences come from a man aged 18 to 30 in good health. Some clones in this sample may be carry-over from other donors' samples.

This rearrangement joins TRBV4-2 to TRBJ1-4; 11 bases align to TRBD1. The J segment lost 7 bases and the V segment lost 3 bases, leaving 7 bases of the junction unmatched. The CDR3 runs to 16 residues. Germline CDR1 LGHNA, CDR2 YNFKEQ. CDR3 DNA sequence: TGTGCCAGCAGCCAGGAGCGGACAGGGGGCATTGAAAAACTGTTTTTT. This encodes CASSQERTGGIEKLFF.

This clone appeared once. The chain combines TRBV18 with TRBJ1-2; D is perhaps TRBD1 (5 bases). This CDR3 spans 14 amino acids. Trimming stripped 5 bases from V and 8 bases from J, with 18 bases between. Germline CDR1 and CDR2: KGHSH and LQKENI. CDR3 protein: CASSSVGAGEGYTF. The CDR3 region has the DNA TGTGCCAGCTCATCCGTAGGGGCCGGGGAAGGCTACACCTTC. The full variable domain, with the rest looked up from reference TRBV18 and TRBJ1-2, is NAGVMQNPRHLVRRRGQEARLRCSPMKGHSHVYWYRQLPEEGLKFMVYLQKENIIDESGMPKERFSAEFPKEGPSILRIQQVVRGDSAAYFCASSSVGAGEGYTFGSGTRLTVV.

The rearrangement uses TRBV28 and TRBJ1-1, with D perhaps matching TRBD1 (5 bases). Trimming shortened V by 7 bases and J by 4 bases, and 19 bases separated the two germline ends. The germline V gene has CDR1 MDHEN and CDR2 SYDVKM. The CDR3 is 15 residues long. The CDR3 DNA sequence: TGTGCCAGCACCATACCCTTGGGGGGGGTCACTGAAGCTTTCTTT. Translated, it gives CASTIPLGGVTEAFF. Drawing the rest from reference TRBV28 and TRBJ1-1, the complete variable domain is DVKVTQSSRYLVKRTGEKVFLECVQDMDHENMFWYRQDPGLGLRLIYFSYDVKMKEKGDIPEGYSVSREKKERFSLILESASTNQTSMYLCASTIPLGGVTEAFFGQGTRLTVV.

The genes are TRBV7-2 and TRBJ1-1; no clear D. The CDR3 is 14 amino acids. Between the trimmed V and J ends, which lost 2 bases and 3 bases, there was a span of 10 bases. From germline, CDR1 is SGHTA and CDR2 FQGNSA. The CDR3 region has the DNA TGTGCCAGCAGCTTACTACCTGGGTACACTGAAGCTTTCTTT. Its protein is CASSLLPGYTEAFF.

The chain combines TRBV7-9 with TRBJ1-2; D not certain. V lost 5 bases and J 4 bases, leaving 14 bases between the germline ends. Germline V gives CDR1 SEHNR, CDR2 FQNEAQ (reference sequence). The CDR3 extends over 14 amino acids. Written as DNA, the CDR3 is TGTGCCAGCAGCCCTGACATTATGGGCTATGGCTACACCTTC. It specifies CASSPDIMGYGYTF.

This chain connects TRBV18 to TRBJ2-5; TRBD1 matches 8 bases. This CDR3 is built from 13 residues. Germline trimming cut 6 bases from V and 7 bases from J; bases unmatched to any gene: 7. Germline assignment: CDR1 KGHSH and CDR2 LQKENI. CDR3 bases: TGTGCCAGCTCGCTGACAGGGGCGGGGACCCAGTACTTC. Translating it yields CASSLTGAGTQYF.

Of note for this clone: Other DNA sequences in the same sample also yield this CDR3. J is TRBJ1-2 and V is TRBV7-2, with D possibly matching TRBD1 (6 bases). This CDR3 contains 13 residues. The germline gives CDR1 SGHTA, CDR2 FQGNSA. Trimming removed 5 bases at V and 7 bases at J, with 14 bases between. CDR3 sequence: CASSPNRVGGYTF. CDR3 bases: TGTGCCAGCAGCCCCAACAGGGTCGGTGGCTACACCTTC.

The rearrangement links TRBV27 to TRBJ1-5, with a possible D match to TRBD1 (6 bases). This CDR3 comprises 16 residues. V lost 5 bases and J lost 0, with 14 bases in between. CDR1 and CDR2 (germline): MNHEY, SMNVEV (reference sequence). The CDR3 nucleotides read TGTGCCAGCAGTCCTAGACAGGCTTATAGCAATCAGCCCCAGCATTTT. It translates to CASSPRQAYSNQPQHF.

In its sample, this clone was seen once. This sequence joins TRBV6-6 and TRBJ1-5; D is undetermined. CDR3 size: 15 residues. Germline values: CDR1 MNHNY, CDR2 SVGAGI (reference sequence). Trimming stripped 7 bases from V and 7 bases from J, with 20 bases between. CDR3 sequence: CASTPLGRGDQPQHF. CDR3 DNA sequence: TGTGCCAGCACCCCCCTCGGGCGGGGAGACCAGCCCCAGCATTTT.

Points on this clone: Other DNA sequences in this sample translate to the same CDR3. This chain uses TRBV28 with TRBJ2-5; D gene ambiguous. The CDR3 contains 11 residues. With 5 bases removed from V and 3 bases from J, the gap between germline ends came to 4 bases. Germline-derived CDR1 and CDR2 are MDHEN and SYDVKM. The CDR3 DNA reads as TGTGCCAGCAGTCGGGAAGAGACCCAGTACTTC. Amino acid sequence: CASSREETQYF.

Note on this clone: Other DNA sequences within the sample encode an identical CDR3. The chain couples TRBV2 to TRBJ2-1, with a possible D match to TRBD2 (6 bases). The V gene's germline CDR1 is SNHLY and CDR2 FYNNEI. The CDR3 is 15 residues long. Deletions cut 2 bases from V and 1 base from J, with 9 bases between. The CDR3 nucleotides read TGTGCCAGCAGTGAACAGGCGGGATCCTACAATGAGCAGTTCTTC. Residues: CASSEQAGSYNEQFF.

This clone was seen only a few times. CDR3 amino acids: CASSLDRGGDTQYF. CDR3 sequence (DNA): TGTGCCAGCAGCTTAGACAGGGGAGGAGATACGCAGTATTTT. V usage is TRBV11-2 and J usage is TRBJ2-3; the D call may be TRBD1 or TRBD2 (6 bases each). Germline values: CDR1 SGHAT, CDR2 FQNNGV. The length of the CDR3 is 14 residues. Trimming removed 0 bases from V and 5 bases from J, with 9 bases in between.

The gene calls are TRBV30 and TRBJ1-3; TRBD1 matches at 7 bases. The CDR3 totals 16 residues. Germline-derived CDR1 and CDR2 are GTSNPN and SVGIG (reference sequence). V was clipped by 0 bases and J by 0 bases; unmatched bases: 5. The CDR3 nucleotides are TGTGCCTGGAGTGTGACAGGGCCCTACTCTGGAAACACCATATATTTT. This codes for CAWSVTGPYSGNTIYF.

For the CDR3, the DNA is TGTGCCAGCAGTTTATGGGTGATCGGGACCTCCTACGAGCAGTACTTC. Protein: CASSLWVIGTSYEQYF. The rearrangement joins TRBV28 to TRBJ2-7; either TRBD1 or TRBD2 may supply D (5 bases each). The length of the CDR3 is 16 residues. From germline, CDR1 is MDHEN and CDR2 SYDVKM. V gave up 0 bases and J gave up 0 bases, with 12 bases separating them.

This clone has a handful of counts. The CDR3 nucleotides read TGTGCCAGCAGTTTCGACGGTAGCAATCAGCCCCAGCATTTT. Its translation is CASSFDGSNQPQHF. V usage is TRBV27 and J usage is TRBJ1-5, with D unclear. Trimming removed 3 bases at V and 0 bases at J, with 6 bases between. Germline CDR1 is MNHEY and CDR2 is SMNVEV (reference sequence). This CDR3 is 14 amino acids long.

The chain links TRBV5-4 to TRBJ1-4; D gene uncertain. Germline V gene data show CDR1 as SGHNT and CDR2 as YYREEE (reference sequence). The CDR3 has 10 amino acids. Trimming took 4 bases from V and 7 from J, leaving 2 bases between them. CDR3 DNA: TGTGCCAGCAGCCTTGAAAAACTGTTTTTT. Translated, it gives CASSLEKLFF.